The source of this T cell receptor beta chain is a study of blood T cell repertoires in COVID-19. Study-level information: T cells, B-cell-depleted T cells, or PBMCs provided the cDNA or gDNA that served as material.

The germline gives CDR1 SGHAT, CDR2 FQNNGV. Trimming shortened V by 1 base and J by 3 bases, and 12 bases separated the two germline ends. CDR3 length: 15 residues. The authors' processing: Quantification of nucleated cells was approximated via reference gene primer amplification. Profiled with immunoSEQ multiplex PCR; TCRdb holds only in-frame clones, not every one. V, J and clone size derive from that table, while D and trimming were established from the DNA sequence. This table holds under 150,000 clones, about 85% found once. Sample: peripheral blood. The sequence came from a man aged 40-50 years with acute or convalescent COVID-19. The V call is TRBV11-2, the J call TRBJ1-2, with D perhaps TRBD1 (5 bases). The CDR3 DNA reads TGTGCCAGCAGCTTAGTGATCGCGGGGGACTATGGCTACACCTTC. Translating gives CASSLVIAGDYGYTF.